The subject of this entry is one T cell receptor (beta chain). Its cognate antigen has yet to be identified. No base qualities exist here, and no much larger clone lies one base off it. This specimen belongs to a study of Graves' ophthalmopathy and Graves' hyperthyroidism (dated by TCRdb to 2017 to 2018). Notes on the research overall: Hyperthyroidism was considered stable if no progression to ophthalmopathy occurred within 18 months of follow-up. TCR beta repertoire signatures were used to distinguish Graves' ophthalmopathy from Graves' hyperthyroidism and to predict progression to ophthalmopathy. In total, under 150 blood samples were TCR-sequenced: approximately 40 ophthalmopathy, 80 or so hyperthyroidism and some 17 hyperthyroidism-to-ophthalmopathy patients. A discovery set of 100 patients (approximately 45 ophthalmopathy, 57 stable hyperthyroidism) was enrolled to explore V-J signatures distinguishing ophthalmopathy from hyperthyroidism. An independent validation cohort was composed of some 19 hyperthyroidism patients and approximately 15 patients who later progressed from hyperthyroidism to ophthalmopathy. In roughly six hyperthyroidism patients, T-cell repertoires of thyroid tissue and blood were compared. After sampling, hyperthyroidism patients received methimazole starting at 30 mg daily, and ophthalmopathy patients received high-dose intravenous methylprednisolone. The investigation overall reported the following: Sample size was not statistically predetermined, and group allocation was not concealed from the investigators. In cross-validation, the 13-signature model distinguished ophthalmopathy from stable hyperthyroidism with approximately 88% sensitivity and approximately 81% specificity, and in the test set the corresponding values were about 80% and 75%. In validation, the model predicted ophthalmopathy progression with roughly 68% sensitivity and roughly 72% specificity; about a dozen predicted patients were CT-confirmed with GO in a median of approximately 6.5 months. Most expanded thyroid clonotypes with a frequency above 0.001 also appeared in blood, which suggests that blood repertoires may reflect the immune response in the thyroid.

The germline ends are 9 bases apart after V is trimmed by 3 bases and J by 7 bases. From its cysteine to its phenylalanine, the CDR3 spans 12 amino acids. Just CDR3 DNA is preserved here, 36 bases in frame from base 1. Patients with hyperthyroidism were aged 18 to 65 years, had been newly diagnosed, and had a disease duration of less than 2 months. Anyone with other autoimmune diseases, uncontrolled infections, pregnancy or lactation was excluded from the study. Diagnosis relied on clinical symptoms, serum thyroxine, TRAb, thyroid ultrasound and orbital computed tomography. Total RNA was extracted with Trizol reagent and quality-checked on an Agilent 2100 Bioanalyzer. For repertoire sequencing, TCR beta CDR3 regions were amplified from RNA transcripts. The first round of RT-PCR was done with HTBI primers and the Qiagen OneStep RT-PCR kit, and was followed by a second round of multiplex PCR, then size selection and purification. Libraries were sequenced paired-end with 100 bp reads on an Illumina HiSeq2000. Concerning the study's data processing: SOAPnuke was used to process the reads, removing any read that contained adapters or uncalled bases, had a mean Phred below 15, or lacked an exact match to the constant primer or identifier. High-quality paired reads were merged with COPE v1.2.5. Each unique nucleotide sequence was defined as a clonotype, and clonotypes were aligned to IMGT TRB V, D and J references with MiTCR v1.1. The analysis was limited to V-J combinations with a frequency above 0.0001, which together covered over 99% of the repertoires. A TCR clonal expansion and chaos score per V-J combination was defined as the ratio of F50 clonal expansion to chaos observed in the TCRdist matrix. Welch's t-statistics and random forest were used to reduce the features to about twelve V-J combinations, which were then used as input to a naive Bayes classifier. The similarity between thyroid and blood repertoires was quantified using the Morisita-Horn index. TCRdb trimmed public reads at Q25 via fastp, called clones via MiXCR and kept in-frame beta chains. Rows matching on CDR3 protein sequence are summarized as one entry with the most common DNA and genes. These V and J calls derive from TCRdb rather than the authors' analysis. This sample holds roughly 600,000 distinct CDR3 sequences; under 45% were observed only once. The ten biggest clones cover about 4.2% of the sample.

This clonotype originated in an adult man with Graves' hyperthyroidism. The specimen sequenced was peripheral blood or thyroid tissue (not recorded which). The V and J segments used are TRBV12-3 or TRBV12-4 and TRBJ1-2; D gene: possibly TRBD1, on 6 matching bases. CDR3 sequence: CASSLGALGYTF. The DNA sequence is TGTGCCAGCAGTTTGGGGGCACTTGGCTACACCTTC.